Described below is a single TCR beta chain sequence and its context. Its specificity is not known. The data stem from a study of OX40 agonist ivuxolimab in advanced cancers. Study conclusions and caveats: Partial responders receiving 0.1-3.0 mg/kg showed among the lowest clonal expansion. CD4+ T cells averaged fewer expanded clones than CD8+ T cells.

Germline-derived CDR1 and CDR2 are KGHSH and LQKENI. V dropped 3 bases and J dropped 6 bases, with 14 bases sitting between them. The CDR3 is made up of 14 amino acids. Data came from immunoSEQ multiplex PCR; TCRdb stores just in-frame clones and leaves some out. This repertoire shows tens of thousands of clones, around 83% found once; its top ten account for less than 0.85%. Anyone with autoimmune disease history or systemic immunosuppression was excluded. Sampling times: baseline, cycle 4 day 1, cycle 7 day 1. V gene TRBV18 combines with J gene TRBJ1-2; D may be TRBD1 (6 bases). The specimen was CD4+ or CD8+ T cells sorted from blood, collected in a trial of the OX40 agonist ivuxolimab. The sequence came from an adult with an advanced solid tumor such as melanoma, head and neck, liver or kidney cancer. In DNA, the CDR3 is TGTGCCAGCTCACCTATACAGGGAGACCATGGCTACACCTTC. This gives the protein CASSPIQGDHGYTF.